The rows below give T cell receptor beta chains drawn from one sample of a study of control samples from healthy donors and cancer patients. The method was immunoSEQ multiplex PCR; TCRdb's version includes in-frame clones alone and lacks a portion of them. The table lists some 130,000 clones, 80% to 95% of them singletons, with approximately 6% in the top ten. The sample consisted of blood. These receptors all come from a man aged 18 to 30 in good health. Each CDR3 is given with its conserved first and last residue. A D gene is named only where the DNA matches it firmly. The size of a clone is reported for some rows only, either as once, few or many, or as a class for expanded clones.

V: TRBV6-5
size: -
D: TRBD1
length: 15
J: TRBJ2-5
DNA: TGTGCCAGCCGGGGACAGGGCCTCATCGGAGAGACCCAGTACTTC
CDR3: CASRGQGLIGETQYF

V: TRBV15
size: once
D: TRBD2
length: 17
J: TRBJ2-3
DNA: TGTGCCACCAGCAGAACTAGCGGGACGCTATGGGTGGATACGCAGTATTTT
CDR3: CATSRTSGTLWVDTQYF

V: TRBV7-9
size: -
D: -
length: 15
J: TRBJ1-6
DNA: TGTGCCAGCAGCTTACTGGGGGAGGGTAATTCACCCCTCCACTTT
CDR3: CASSLLGEGNSPLHF

V: TRBV7-2
size: once
D: -
length: 16
J: TRBJ2-3
DNA: TGTGCCAGCAGCTTAGTGCTAGGAGCCGCGGCAGATACGCAGTATTTT
CDR3: CASSLVLGAAADTQYF

V: TRBV6-1
size: -
D: -
length: 13
J: TRBJ1-5
DNA: TGTGCCAGCAGTGAAGCCTACCTCCAGCCCCAGCATTTT
CDR3: CASSEAYLQPQHF

V: TRBV5-1
size: -
D: -
length: 15
J: TRBJ1-4
DNA: TGCGCCAGCAGCCTCCAACAGGCAACTAATGAAAAACTGTTTTTT
CDR3: CASSLQQATNEKLFF

V: TRBV20-1
size: -
D: -
length: 11
J: TRBJ2-1
DNA: TGCAGTGCTAGGCTTACGGATGAGCAGTTCTTC
CDR3: CSARLTDEQFF

V: TRBV18
size: few
D: -
length: 17
J: TRBJ1-3
DNA: TGTGCCAGCTCACCACGGCCCGACAGCCTCTCTGGAAACACCATATATTTT
CDR3: CASSPRPDSLSGNTIYF

V: TRBV11-2
size: -
D: -
length: 14
J: TRBJ1-6
DNA: TGTGCCAGCAGCTCCTTGGACGGGATTTCACCCCTCCACTTT
CDR3: CASSSLDGISPLHF

V: TRBV3-1/TRBV3-2
size: -
D: TRBD2
length: 17
J: TRBJ2-3
DNA: TGTGCCAGCAGCCAAGAAACTAGCGGGGCCTCGGGAGATACGCAGTATTTT
CDR3: CASSQETSGASGDTQYF

V: TRBV11-3
size: -
D: -
length: 13
J: TRBJ1-1
DNA: TGTGCCAGCAGCTCCAACATGAACACTGAAGCTTTCTTT
CDR3: CASSSNMNTEAFF

V: TRBV9
size: -
D: TRBD2
length: 16
J: TRBJ2-7
DNA: TGTGCCAGCAGCGTAGGAGCTAGCGGGGGTCCCTACGAGCAGTACTTC
CDR3: CASSVGASGGPYEQYF

V: TRBV6-5
size: -
D: -
length: 15
J: TRBJ1-4
DNA: TGTGCCAGCAAAGGAGGTGGCGGGGGCGACGAAAAACTGTTTTTT
CDR3: CASKGGGGGDEKLFF

V: TRBV18
size: once
D: TRBD1
length: 14
J: TRBJ1-4
DNA: TGTGCCAGCTCACCACCGGGCAGGGGGGGAAAACTGTTTTTT
CDR3: CASSPPGRGGKLFF

V: TRBV11-2
size: -
D: TRBD2
length: 18
J: TRBJ2-5
DNA: TGTGCCAGCAGCTTAGATTTGGTTTGGGCTAGCGGGAGAGAGACCCAGTACTTC
CDR3: CASSLDLVWASGRETQYF

V: TRBV4-2
size: -
D: -
length: 15
J: TRBJ1-2
DNA: TGTGCCAGCAGCCGACGGGCGTACGCTAACTATGGCTACACCTTC
CDR3: CASSRRAYANYGYTF

V: TRBV5-1
size: -
D: -
length: 13
J: TRBJ2-5
DNA: TGCGCCAGCAGCTTGGCCCGTCGAGAGACCCAGTACTTC
CDR3: CASSLARRETQYF

V: TRBV6-4
size: -
D: -
length: 14
J: TRBJ2-2
DNA: TGTGCCAGCAGTGTACAGGAGCACACCGGGGAGCTGTTTTTT
CDR3: CASSVQEHTGELFF

V: TRBV7-6
size: -
D: TRBD2
length: 13
J: TRBJ2-7
DNA: TGTGCCAGCAGCTTAGTTGGGAGGGACGAGCAGTACTTC
CDR3: CASSLVGRDEQYF

V: TRBV7-6
size: once
D: -
length: 15
J: TRBJ2-5
DNA: TGTGCCAGCAGCGGACGCGTAGGGGGGCAAGAGACCCAGTACTTC
CDR3: CASSGRVGGQETQYF

V: TRBV27
size: -
D: -
length: 13
J: TRBJ1-2
DNA: TGTGCCAGCAAAAAGGAAACTAACTATGGCTACACCTTC
CDR3: CASKKETNYGYTF

V: TRBV5-6
size: few
D: -
length: 15
J: TRBJ1-2
DNA: TGTGCCAGCAGCTTGCACCGATGGACAGTTCATGGCTACACCTTC
CDR3: CASSLHRWTVHGYTF

V: TRBV25-1
size: -
D: TRBD1
length: 16
J: TRBJ2-2
DNA: TGTGCCAGCAGTAAACGGACAGGGTCAGGGGCCGGGGAGCTGTTTTTT
CDR3: CASSKRTGSGAGELFF

V: TRBV28
size: -
D: -
length: 12
J: TRBJ1-6
DNA: TGTGCCAGCAGTATGACTCATTCACCCCTCCACTTT
CDR3: CASSMTHSPLHF

V: TRBV2
size: few
D: -
length: 15
J: TRBJ2-5
DNA: TGTGCCAGCAGGACGGAACGGACGGGACAAGAGACCCAGTACTTC
CDR3: CASRTERTGQETQYF

V: TRBV30
size: -
D: TRBD1
length: 17
J: TRBJ1-1
DNA: TGTGCCTGGAGTCCACGACAGGGGGACCCTTTGGGCACTGAAGCTTTCTTT
CDR3: CAWSPRQGDPLGTEAFF

V: TRBV7-6
size: -
D: TRBD1
length: 15
J: TRBJ2-7
DNA: TGTGCCAGCAGCCCGGGACAGGGGGAAATCTACGAGCAGTACTTC
CDR3: CASSPGQGEIYEQYF

V: TRBV4-1
size: -
D: TRBD2
length: 16
J: TRBJ2-7
DNA: TGCGCCAGCAGCCAAGTTTGGACTAGCGGGGGGGCGGTGCAGTACTTC
CDR3: CASSQVWTSGGAVQYF

V: TRBV9
size: -
D: -
length: 14
J: TRBJ2-7
DNA: TGTGCCAGCAGCGTAGAGGGTAGCCGCTCCGAGCAGTACTTC
CDR3: CASSVEGSRSEQYF

V: TRBV2
size: -
D: -
length: 16
J: TRBJ1-6
DNA: TGTGCCAGCAGTCCGGAGGGCCCAACCGAAAATTCACCCCTCCACTTT
CDR3: CASSPEGPTENSPLHF

V: TRBV25-1
size: -
D: -
length: 13
J: TRBJ1-1
DNA: TGTGCCAGCAGTCATCTCGCCACAGTTGAAGCTTTCTTT
CDR3: CASSHLATVEAFF

V: TRBV19
size: once
D: -
length: 14
J: TRBJ1-1
DNA: TGTGCCAGTAGCACGGTGGGGATAGGCACTGAAGCTTTCTTT
CDR3: CASSTVGIGTEAFF

V: TRBV2
size: -
D: -
length: 14
J: TRBJ1-2
DNA: TGTGCCAGCAGTAATTTAAGCGGGGTTGATGGCTACACCTTC
CDR3: CASSNLSGVDGYTF

V: TRBV7-6
size: -
D: -
length: 16
J: TRBJ2-6
DNA: TGTGCCAGCAGCCTAAGACCTGGCTCTGGGGCCAACGTCCTGACTTTC
CDR3: CASSLRPGSGANVLTF

V: TRBV2
size: -
D: -
length: 12
J: TRBJ2-5
DNA: TGTGCCAGCAGACCCCGAACGGAGACCCAGTACTTC
CDR3: CASRPRTETQYF

V: TRBV10-1
size: once
D: -
length: 14
J: TRBJ2-7
DNA: TGCGCCAGCAGTGAGTCGAAAGCGGCCGGCGAGCAGTACTTC
CDR3: CASSESKAAGEQYF

V: TRBV10-1
size: -
D: -
length: 16
J: TRBJ2-1
DNA: TGCGCCAGCAGTGGAAGGTCGGCGCCCTCCTACAATGAGCAGTTCTTC
CDR3: CASSGRSAPSYNEQFF

V: TRBV4-1
size: -
D: -
length: 16
J: TRBJ1-1
DNA: TGCGCCAGCAGCCAAATGCGGGGACGGGGAAATGCAGAAGCTTTCTTT
CDR3: CASSQMRGRGNAEAFF

V: TRBV6-5
size: -
D: -
length: 16
J: TRBJ2-6
DNA: TGTGCCAGCAGTTACTCGAAGGGAGGTGGGGCCAACGTCCTGACTTTC
CDR3: CASSYSKGGGANVLTF

V: TRBV5-1
size: -
D: -
length: 14
J: TRBJ2-3
DNA: TGCGCCAGCAGCGTAAACCTGGGGACAGATACGCAGTATTTT
CDR3: CASSVNLGTDTQYF

V: TRBV19
size: -
D: -
length: 11
J: TRBJ2-5
DNA: TGTGCCGGGGACACCCAAGAGACCCAGTACTTC
CDR3: CAGDTQETQYF

V: TRBV12-3/TRBV12-4
size: -
D: -
length: 13
J: TRBJ1-2
DNA: TGTGCCAGCAGTTTAATCGGGAAGTATGGCTACACCTTC
CDR3: CASSLIGKYGYTF

V: TRBV19
size: -
D: -
length: 15
J: TRBJ1-2
DNA: TGTGCCAGTAGTATAGCGGGCACCTCTAGGTATGGCTACACCTTC
CDR3: CASSIAGTSRYGYTF

V: TRBV6-1
size: -
D: -
length: 12
J: TRBJ2-3
DNA: TGTGCCAGCAGTGAATATGGAGATACGCAGTATTTT
CDR3: CASSEYGDTQYF

V: TRBV2
size: -
D: -
length: 13
J: TRBJ1-6
DNA: TGTGCCAGCAGTAGCAGCTATAATTCACCCCTCCACTTT
CDR3: CASSSSYNSPLHF

V: TRBV27
size: -
D: -
length: 13
J: TRBJ2-7
DNA: TGTGCCAGCAGGGGACGAAATAACTACGAGCAGTACTTC
CDR3: CASRGRNNYEQYF

V: TRBV30
size: -
D: -
length: 13
J: TRBJ1-2
DNA: TGTGCCTGGAGTGTAAGGGGAGTCTATGGCTACACCTTC
CDR3: CAWSVRGVYGYTF

V: TRBV7-2
size: -
D: -
length: 14
J: TRBJ2-7
DNA: TGTGCCAGCAGCCTGTCGTCACAGGGCCACGAGCAGTACTTC
CDR3: CASSLSSQGHEQYF

V: TRBV20-1
size: once
D: -
length: 14
J: TRBJ2-4
DNA: TGCAGTGCTAGTCCTCTACAAGCCAAAAACATTCAGTACTTC
CDR3: CSASPLQAKNIQYF

V: TRBV4-1
size: -
D: -
length: 17
J: TRBJ1-2
DNA: TGCGCCAGCAGCCACCCGAAAGGGGAAGGGGGAAGGTATGGCTACACCTTC
CDR3: CASSHPKGEGGRYGYTF

V: TRBV6-1
size: -
D: -
length: 13
J: TRBJ1-4
DNA: TGTGCCAGCAAATATGGGACTAATGAAAAACTGTTTTTT
CDR3: CASKYGTNEKLFF

V: TRBV25-1
size: -
D: -
length: 18
J: TRBJ1-1
DNA: TGTGCCAGCAGTGAATTTGATGGAGGGTCCCTTGGGGACACTGAAGCTTTCTTT
CDR3: CASSEFDGGSLGDTEAFF